A selection of T cell receptor beta chains follows, all from one sample in a study of neoadjuvant anti-PD-1 for oral cavity cancer. Repertoires were generated with immunoSEQ multiplex PCR, while TCRdb's copy carries only in-frame clones and drops some. This sample has 80,000 to 95,000 clones, with around 80% found just once. The sample was PBMCs, taken before nivolumab (anti-PD-1) treatment. These receptors were obtained from a person aged 35-80 years with oral cavity squamous cell carcinoma. CDR3s include the opening cysteine and the closing phenylalanine or tryptophan. Fields, in order: J gene, D gene, clone size, V gene, CDR3 DNA, CDR3 protein. The D gene is left open where the match is weak. Size is stated for part of the rows, as once, few or many counts, or as a class when the clone is expanded.

TRBJ2-1 | TRBD2 | NA | TRBV11-2 | TGTGCCAGCAGCTTCACAGCGGGAGGGCCCAATGAGCAGTTCTTC | CASSFTAGGPNEQFF
TRBJ2-7 | NA | NA | TRBV10-3 | TGTGCCTCATCGGTCGTCACGGGTGTAACCTACGAGCAGTACTTC | CASSVVTGVTYEQYF
TRBJ1-5 | NA | NA | TRBV4-1 | TGCGCCAGCAGCCCAGCGGAGAATCAGCCCCAGCATTTT | CASSPAENQPQHF
TRBJ1-1 | NA | NA | TRBV10-3 | TGTGCCATCAGTGAGTATCCGAACACTGAAGCTTTCTTT | CAISEYPNTEAFF
TRBJ2-5 | NA | NA | TRBV2 | TGTGCCAGCAGTGATGTACATGTCCAAGAGACCCAGTACTTC | CASSDVHVQETQYF
TRBJ1-3 | NA | few | TRBV5-6 | TGTGCCAGCAGCTTACAGTCTGGAAACACCATATATTTT | CASSLQSGNTIYF
TRBJ2-3 | NA | once | TRBV6-1 | TGTGCCAGCAGTGTGAGGGCAGATACGCAGTATTTT | CASSVRADTQYF
TRBJ1-3 | NA | NA | TRBV28 | TGTGCCAGCAGTTTAGCTTGGGTCCCTTTCGGCTCTGGAAACACCATATATTTT | CASSLAWVPFGSGNTIYF
TRBJ1-1 | NA | NA | TRBV7-9 | TGTGCCAGCAGCTCCTGGGAAACTGAAGCTTTCTTT | CASSSWETEAFF
TRBJ2-7 | NA | NA | TRBV6-1 | TGTGCCAGCAGTGATTACGGGATACACTACGAGCAGTACTTC | CASSDYGIHYEQYF
TRBJ2-5 | NA | NA | TRBV5-6 | TGTGCCAGCAGCTTGGTGGCACGTAGGGAGTCAGAGACCCAGTACTTC | CASSLVARRESETQYF
TRBJ2-7 | TRBD2 | NA | TRBV27 | TGTGCCAGCGGGTGGGGACTAGCGGACGAGCAGTACTTC | CASGWGLADEQYF
TRBJ2-5 | NA | NA | TRBV6-6 | TGTGCCAGCAGTCAAACGGAGACCCAGTACTTC | CASSQTETQYF
TRBJ2-2 | TRBD2 | once | TRBV25-1 | TGTGCCAGCAGGCCGGGACTAGCGGGAGCCGGGGAGCTGTTTTTT | CASRPGLAGAGELFF
TRBJ1-2 | NA | many | TRBV30 | TGTGCCTGGAGCTTCGCAGGGAGGAATGGCTACACCTTC | CAWSFAGRNGYTF
TRBJ2-2 | NA | few | TRBV10-1 | TGCGCCAGTAAGGGAAGCACCGGGGAGCTGTTTTTT | CASKGSTGELFF
TRBJ2-5 | TRBD2 | NA | TRBV10-3 | TGTGCCATCTTGACTAGCGGATTCCAAGAGACCCAGTACTTC | CAILTSGFQETQYF
TRBJ2-7 | NA | NA | TRBV6-1 | TGTGCCAGCAGTGAACCCGGACTGATTGAGCAGTACTTC | CASSEPGLIEQYF
TRBJ1-4 | TRBD1 | NA | TRBV18 | TGTGCCAGCTCAGACGGGACAGGCGAAAAACTGTTTTTT | CASSDGTGEKLFF
TRBJ1-1 | NA | NA | TRBV5-1 | TGCGCCAGCAGCTCCGGGTCCCAGGGGACTGAAGCTTTCTTT | CASSSGSQGTEAFF